What follows are 5 T cell receptor beta chains derived from one specimen sequenced in a study of cytomegalovirus exposure and HLA in healthy donors listed by TCRdb under 2017. The library was prepared using the immunoSEQ multiplex PCR assay. For the multiplex PCR, a mixture combining 60 forward primers for TCR Vbeta segments and 13 reverse primers for TCR Jbeta segments was used. TCRdb's version of the immuneACCESS table is confined to in-frame rearrangements and falls short of the full clone set. An unresolved V gene accounts for under half of the shortfall where checked; the remainder is of unknown origin. The sample data list some 150,000 clones, and 87% of these were observed just once. Together, the top ten hold more than 4.5% of the sample. The sequencing sample was made of PBMCs. The receptors come from a woman aged 25 to 39 in good health and CMV-seronegative.

This chain joins TRBV18 and TRBJ2-3; maybe TRBD2 (6 bases). This CDR3 spans 12 amino acids. Germline V gene data show CDR1 as KGHSH and CDR2 as LQKENI. V lost 6 bases and J lost 6, with 10 bases in between. The CDR3 spells CASSPSEDTQYF. In nucleotides, the CDR3 is TGTGCCAGCTCCCCTAGCGAGGATACGCAGTATTTT. The complete variable domain, with remaining parts taken from reference TRBV18 and TRBJ2-3, reads NAGVMQNPRHLVRRRGQEARLRCSPMKGHSHVYWYRQLPEEGLKFMVYLQKENIIDESGMPKERFSAEFPKEGPSILRIQQVVRGDSAAYFCASSPSEDTQYFGPGTRLTVL.

The chain couples TRBV15 to TRBJ2-2; TRBD2 matches at 7 bases. The V segment lost 0 bases and the J segment 4 bases; nucleotides outside the gene matches: 5. This CDR3 is built from 16 residues. The germline gives CDR1 LNHNV, CDR2 YYDKDF (reference sequence). The CDR3 sequence is CATSRELAGRTGELFF. CDR3 DNA: TGTGCCACCAGCAGAGAATTAGCGGGTCGCACCGGGGAGCTGTTTTTT. The whole variable domain, filled in from reference TRBV15 and TRBJ2-2, reads DAMVIQNPRYQVTQFGKPVTLSCSQTLNHNVMYWYQQKSSQAPKLLFHYYDKDFNNEADTPDNFQSRRPNTSFCFLDIRSPGLGDTAMYLCATSRELAGRTGELFFGEGSRLTVL.

This clone was found a few times. J is TRBJ2-1 and V is TRBV6-6; 10 nucleotides align to TRBD1. This CDR3 contains 14 residues. Trimming cost V 6 bases and J 9 bases; bases outside gene matches: 8. The germline gives CDR1 MNHNY, CDR2 SVGAGI (reference sequence). The CDR3: CASRGRQGAVEQFF. The DNA of the CDR3 is TGTGCCAGCAGGGGGCGACAGGGGGCCGTTGAGCAGTTCTTC.

The V gene is TRBV27, the J gene TRBJ2-7; D gene ambiguous. Germline CDR1 reads MNHEY; CDR2 reads SMNVEV (reference sequence). The ends were cut back, 4 bases at V and 0 bases at J, with 16 bases in the middle. This CDR3 comprises 16 residues. The CDR3 reads CASSSLFASPSYEQYF. DNA of the CDR3: TGTGCCAGCAGTTCGCTCTTCGCTAGTCCCTCCTACGAGCAGTACTTC.

The V and J genes are TRBV2 and TRBJ1-6; 7 bases are shared with TRBD1. The germline V gene encodes CDR1 SNHLY and CDR2 FYNNEI. V shed 6 bases, J shed 8 bases, and the junction held 7 bases outside the gene matches. This CDR3 region has 14 residues. CDR3 DNA sequence: TGTGCCAGCAGCCTCCGGGACAGTTATTCACCCCTCCACTTT. Translated, it gives CASSLRDSYSPLHF.